This TCR beta chain was sequenced for a study of cytomegalovirus exposure and HLA in healthy donors. Using immunoSEQ multiplex PCR, the repertoire was profiled, and TCRdb retains in-frame clones only, with some absent. This table has approximately 62,000 clones, approximately 90% appearing once. Separate from the approximately 700-subject first cohort was the approximately 110-subject validation cohort, to which the donors belonged. The CDR3 runs to 14 residues. V was pared by 1 base and J by 0 bases, with 7 bases between. CDR1 and CDR2 (germline): SGHTA, FQGNSA. This chain uses TRBV7-2 with TRBJ2-7, with unresolved D. This receptor was identified in a woman younger than 30 in good health and CMV-seronegative. The material sequenced was PBMCs. CDR3 DNA: TGTGCCAGCAGCTTAGGCCCGAGCTCCTACGAGCAGTACTTC. It encodes CASSLGPSSYEQYF. Full variable domain (rest looked up from reference TRBV7-2 and TRBJ2-7): GAGVSQSPSNKVTEKGKDVELRCDPISGHTALYWYRQSLGQGLEFLIYFQGNSAPDKSGLPSDRFSAERTGGSVSTLTIQRTQQEDSAVYLCASSLGPSSYEQYFGPGTRLTVT.